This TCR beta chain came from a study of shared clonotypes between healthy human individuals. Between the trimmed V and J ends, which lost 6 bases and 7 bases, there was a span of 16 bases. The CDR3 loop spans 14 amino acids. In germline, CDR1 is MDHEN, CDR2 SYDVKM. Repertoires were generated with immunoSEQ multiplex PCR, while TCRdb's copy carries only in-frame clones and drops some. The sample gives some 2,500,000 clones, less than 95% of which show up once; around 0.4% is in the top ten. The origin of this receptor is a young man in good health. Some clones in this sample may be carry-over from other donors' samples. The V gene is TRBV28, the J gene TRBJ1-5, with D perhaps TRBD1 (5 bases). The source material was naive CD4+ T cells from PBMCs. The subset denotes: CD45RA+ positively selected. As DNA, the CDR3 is TGTGCCAGCAGGAATGGGGGGGGTCACCAGCCCCAGCATTTT. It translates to CASRNGGGHQPQHF.